This T cell receptor beta chain is drawn from a study of T cell clonality in common variable immunodeficiency. Study-wide points: Fewer TCRbeta clones were shared among CVID subjects than controls. Common variable immunodeficiency TCR beta sequences reportedly had fewer deletions and N-nucleotide insertions. The cause of increased CVID clonality remains unclear without subpopulation sequencing.

The CDR3 runs to 14 residues. Germline loops: CDR1 LNHDA, CDR2 SQIVND (reference sequence). Trimming removed 5 bases from V and 3 bases from J, with 11 bases in between. Using immunoSEQ multiplex PCR, the repertoire was profiled, and TCRdb retains in-frame clones only, with some absent. This record lists roughly 57,000 clones, none seen once only, and the top ten clones contain around 0.82%. Many counts were recorded for this clone. Antigen: not known. The DNA ends 3 residues before the CDR3 does, and the rest of the CDR3 is filled in from the germline J gene. Sequencing was done on a sample of peripheral blood mononuclear cells. The TCR comes from a person between 18 and 75 years old in good health. The chain links TRBV19 to TRBJ1-5; D might be TRBD1 (5 bases). Here the CDR3 reads CASSWLGLNQPQHF. The CDR3 bases that were read are TGTGCCAGTAGTTGGCTGGGGCTCAATCAGCCC.